This T cell receptor (beta chain) is from a study of CD8 T cells in Susac syndrome. Random hexamers served to reverse transcribe roughly 0.45 to 1 ug RNA. By means of immunoSEQ multiplex PCR, TCR beta CDR3 spanning 54 Vbeta and 13 Jbeta underwent amplification. In TCRdb, the immunoSEQ multiplex PCR reads were re-called with MiXCR into one record per CDR3 protein. The table has 150,000 to 200,000 distinct CDR3 sequences, 85% to 95% seen once. Trimming cost V 0 bases and J 6 bases, with 15 bases left between them. CDR1 is SGHDN and CDR2 is FVKESK in the germline V gene. The CDR3 sequence is 15 residues long. The authors sequenced TCR beta from blood CD8+ and CD4+ T cells. Negative magnetic isolation gave CD8+ and CD4+ cells; FACS enriched CD8+ TEMRA. A note on this clonotype: The antigen remains unidentified.

General study results and limits: The authors acknowledged that their TCR sequencing and HLA analysis involved a relatively small number of individuals.

Sequenced material: CD4+ T cells from PBMCs. The rearrangement uses TRBV14 and TRBJ2-7; no clear D gene. The receptor was isolated from a human donor with multiple sclerosis. The CDR3 loop reads CASSQDLLLGGEQYF. The CDR3 DNA follows: TGTGCCAGCAGCCAAGATCTACTACTCGGTGGCGAGCAGTACTTC.